The 18 T cell receptor beta chains below were found in one sample sequenced in a study of T cell repertoires in cytomegalovirus infection (dated by TCRdb to between 2017 and 2020). The treatment or condition label for this specimen denotes: in vitro stimulation with specific CMV peptide epitopes to enrich CMV-specific T cells. TCRdb records Illumina HiSeq 1500 as the sequencer. TCRdb reanalyzed the raw reads on its own, using fastp at Q25 for trimming and MiXCR for clone calling, and kept in-frame beta chains. Rows are unified per CDR3 protein, each entry keeping the most common DNA and genes. Across this sample there are some 940,000 distinct CDR3 sequences, with approximately 30% seen only once. The biggest ten clones account for about an eighth of the sample. The antigens these receptors bind are not known. Sequencing used cultured CD8+ T cells from PBMCs, obtained from culture after CMV antigen stimulation. The source of these receptors is a human donor in good health (CMV status not recorded). Some clones in this sample may be carry-over from other donors' samples.

The V call is TRBV12-3 or TRBV12-4, the J call TRBJ1-2; 9 positions match TRBD1. Trimming cost V 6 bases and J 4 bases; bases outside gene matches: 9. The CDR3 is 15 amino acids. The CDR3 loop reads CASSTDRGVLYGYTF. CDR3 DNA sequence: TGTGCCAGCAGCACGGACAGGGGCGTACTCTATGGCTACACCTTC.

This clonotype has only a few counts. V usage is TRBV11-3 and J usage is TRBJ2-7; TRBD1 aligns across 8 bases. The CDR3 spans 15 residues. Germline V lookup: CDR1 SGHNT, CDR2 YENEEA. Trimming took 1 base from V and 2 from J; bases not matched to a gene: 4. Here the CDR3 reads CASSLGQGPAYEQYF. Written as DNA, the CDR3 is TGTGCCAGCAGCTTAGGACAGGGGCCTGCCTACGAGCAGTACTTC. The variable domain in full, completed from reference TRBV11-3 and TRBJ2-7, reads EAGVVQSPRYKIIEKKQPVAFWCNPISGHNTLYWYLQNLGQGPELLIRYENEEAVDDSQLPKDRFSAERLKGVDSTLKIQPAELGDSAVYLCASSLGQGPAYEQYFGPGTRLTVT.

In this sample, this clonotype turned up a few times. The CDR3 coding sequence is TGTGCCAGCAGCTCGACAGCAAGTTACAATGAGCAGTTCTTC. Translating it yields CASSSTASYNEQFF. This sequence joins TRBV5-6 and TRBJ2-1; D might be TRBD1 (5 bases). Trimming removed 3 bases at V and 4 bases at J, with 11 bases between. The CDR3 is 14 residues long. Germline V lookup: CDR1 SGHDT, CDR2 YYEEEE.

The V gene is TRBV14, the J gene TRBJ1-2; D remains ambiguous. Germline V gives CDR1 SGHDN, CDR2 FVKESK. The CDR3 loop spans 14 amino acids. Trimming stripped 0 bases from V and 1 base from J, with 6 bases between. CDR3 protein: CASSQDWGNYGYTF. In DNA form, the CDR3 reads TGTGCCAGCAGCCAAGATTGGGGTAACTATGGCTACACCTTC.

This clonotype was detected only a few times. CDR3 residues: CSVEKLYNEQFF. The CDR3 coding sequence is TGCAGCGTTGAAAAGCTCTACAATGAGCAGTTCTTC. This chain uses TRBV29-1 with TRBJ2-1; D remains ambiguous. Germline V CDR1 and CDR2: SQVTM, ANQGSEA. Deletions cut 2 bases from V and 3 bases from J, with 5 bases between. The CDR3 is 12 residues long.

This clonotype was picked up many times. The chain uses TRBV7-9 and TRBJ2-1, with 8 bases lining up with TRBD1. The germline V gene has CDR1 SEHNR and CDR2 FQNEAQ (reference sequence). J was trimmed by 7 bases and V by 10 bases; bases with no gene match: 12. The length of the CDR3 is 14 residues. CDR3 residues: CANGQGGRLNEQFF. DNA of the CDR3: TGTGCCAACGGACAGGGTGGTCGGCTGAATGAGCAGTTCTTC.

This clonotype has only a few counts. The chain links TRBV20-1 to TRBJ2-1; 8 nucleotides agree with TRBD1. Germline trimming cut 3 bases from V and 8 bases from J; bases unmatched to any gene: 12. The CDR3 sequence is 15 residues long. CDR1 is DFQATT, CDR2 SNEGSKA, per germline (reference sequence). CDR3 nucleotide sequence: TGCAGTGCTAGTCGGACAGGGTTGTCAATAGATGAGCAGTTCTTC. Translated, it gives CSASRTGLSIDEQFF.

This clonotype was detected a few times. An end of the junction differs from the germline gene, which may be a read error. The chain recombines TRBV7-7 with TRBJ2-1; 11 bases are shared with TRBD2. This CDR3 is built from 15 residues. In germline, CDR1 is SSHAT, CDR2 FNYEAQ (reference sequence). CDR3 loop: CASSLALAGVNEQFF. In DNA, the CDR3 is TGTGCTAGCAGCTTAGCACTAGCGGGGGTAAATGAGCAGTTCTTC.

V usage is TRBV7-3 and J usage is TRBJ1-1; weak D call: TRBD1 (6 bases). The CDR3 is 17 residues long. Germline V gene lookup returns CDR1 SGHTA and CDR2 FQGTGA. V was cut by 1 base and J by 0 bases, with 15 bases left in between. The CDR3 nucleotides are TGTGCCAGCAGCTTAAATCAGGGGCCCGCGATGAACACTGAAGCTTTCTTT. Protein: CASSLNQGPAMNTEAFF.

CDR3 DNA sequence: TGTGCCAGCAGCCAGGAAGACACACCAATACATCGGGCGGACGAGCAGTACTTC. It yields the protein CASSQEDTPIHRADEQYF. V is TRBV5-4 and J is TRBJ2-7, with D unresolved. V was cut by 4 bases and J by 5 bases, with 28 bases left in between. Germline V gene data show CDR1 as SGHNT and CDR2 as YYREEE (reference sequence). The CDR3 spans 18 residues.

CDR3 in amino acids: CASSRAGQRTNEKLFF. Written as DNA, the CDR3 is TGTGCCAGCAGCAGGGCCGGACAGCGAACTAATGAAAAACTGTTTTTT. J is TRBJ1-4 and V is TRBV7-9; weak D call: TRBD1 (6 bases). Germline lookup yields CDR1 SEHNR and CDR2 FQNEAQ (reference sequence). The germline V and J ends were trimmed by 5 bases and 1 base, with 14 bases remaining between them. The CDR3 is 16 residues long.

The V and J genes are TRBV15 and TRBJ2-7; TRBD1 agrees at 11 bases. The length of the CDR3 is 14 residues. Trimming cost V 3 bases and J 7 bases; bases outside gene matches: 5. Germline V gene data show CDR1 as LNHNV and CDR2 as YYDKDF (reference sequence). CDR3 sequence: CATSRGGQGAEQYV. CDR3 nucleotides: TGTGCCACCAGCAGGGGTGGACAGGGGGCTGAGCAGTACGTC.

J is TRBJ1-2 and V is TRBV28, with D perhaps matching TRBD1 (5 bases). Between the trimmed V and J ends, which lost 3 bases and 4 bases, there was a span of 18 bases. The CDR3 covers 16 residues. CDR1 and CDR2 (germline): MDHEN, SYDVKM. The CDR3 spells CASSLGEGTRSYGYTF. CDR3 DNA sequence: TGTGCCAGCAGTTTGGGGGAAGGAACCAGATCCTATGGCTACACCTTC.

This clonotype was found a few times. The V call is TRBV10-3, the J call TRBJ2-3; 7 bases align to TRBD1. The V segment lost 4 bases and the J segment 0 bases; nucleotides outside the gene matches: 7. The CDR3 extends over 16 amino acids. CDR1 ENHRY and CDR2 SYGVKD come from the germline V gene. The DNA for the CDR3 is TGTGCCATCAGTGGCCCCGGGACAGCTAGCACAGATACGCAGTATTTT. It specifies CAISGPGTASTDTQYF.

This clonotype occurred a few times. The chain joins TRBV7-9 to TRBJ2-7; D is perhaps TRBD2 (5 bases). This CDR3 has 14 amino acids. Between the trimmed V and J ends, which lost 1 base and 5 bases, there was a span of 12 bases. In germline, CDR1 is SEHNR, CDR2 FQNEAQ (reference sequence). CDR3 sequence: CASSLGAAAHEQYV. In DNA, the CDR3 is TGTGCCAGCAGCTTAGGAGCGGCGGCTCACGAGCAGTACGTC.

As to this clonotype: It may be a read error: a sequence one base away is much more abundant. The rearrangement uses TRBV7-6 and TRBJ2-3; 9 positions agree with TRBD2. The CDR3 consists of 18 residues. Per germline, CDR1 SGHVS and CDR2 FNYEAQ. DNA of the CDR3: TGTGCCAACAGCCTTCGTGGTGTGAGCGGGGGGCACACAGATACGCAGTATTTT. Translation gives CANSLRGVSGGHTDTQYF. Together with reference TRBV7-6 and TRBJ2-3, the CDR3 gives the full variable domain: GAGVSQSPRYKVTKRGQDVALRCDPISGHVSLYWYRQALGQGPEFLTYFNYEAQQDKSGLPNDRFSAERPEGSISTLTIQRTEQRDSAMYRCANSLRGVSGGHTDTQYFGPGTRLTVL.

V gene TRBV6-1 combines with J gene TRBJ2-3; D is unclear. From germline, CDR1 is MNHNS and CDR2 SASEGT. The V end lost 5 bases, the J end lost 7 bases, and 13 bases lay between the germline ends. The CDR3 extends over 13 amino acids. CDR3 in DNA: TGTGCCAGCAGTCCCTACGTGGGAAATACGCAGTATTTT. Its protein product is CASSPYVGNTQYF.

A few counts support this clonotype. This chain connects TRBV6-2 or TRBV6-3 to TRBJ2-1, with D hard to call. Looked up from germline, CDR1 is MNHEY and CDR2 is SVGEGT. The CDR3 is 11 amino acids. Between the trimmed V and J ends, which lost 5 bases and 7 bases, there was a span of 6 bases. CDR3 nucleotides: TGTGCCAGCAGTACTACAAATGAGCAGTTCTTC. This encodes CASSTTNEQFF.